The 26 T cell receptor beta chains below all came from one sample that was sequenced in a study of lymphopenia after photon versus proton radiotherapy. TCRdb's copy holds only in-frame clones and misses some; the assay was immunoSEQ multiplex PCR. The sample carries 60,000 to 75,000 clones, around 90% recorded once. The specimen comprised peripheral blood, sampled from a patient treated with proton-based radiotherapy. These receptors came from a man of 80 years or more with esophageal cancer.

This clone came up once. V usage is TRBV14 and J usage is TRBJ2-5; 7 bases match TRBD1. This CDR3 spans 12 amino acids. The germline CDR1 and CDR2 sequences are SGHDN and FVKESK. The V gene end was trimmed by 3 bases and the J gene end by 13 bases; junction bases not matched to a gene: 8. The CDR3 here is CASSQEPGQSYF. The DNA for the CDR3 is TGTGCCAGCAGCCAGGAACCGGGACAGTCGTACTTC.

This chain joins TRBV4-1 and TRBJ1-2, with D uncertain. This CDR3 contains 16 residues. The ends were cut back, 4 bases at V and 4 bases at J, with 19 bases in the middle. Germline loops: CDR1 MGHRA, CDR2 YSYEKL. The CDR3 DNA is TGCGCCAGCAGCCTACAACCCGGGGAGACTTTCTATGGCTACACCTTC. This gives the protein CASSLQPGETFYGYTF.

The chain links TRBV18 to TRBJ2-2; D call uncertain. The ends were cut back, 3 bases at V and 13 bases at J, with 9 bases in the middle. The CDR3 length is 11 residues. Germline V CDR1 and CDR2: KGHSH, LQKENI. CDR3 residues: CASSPESRLFF. The CDR3 DNA is TGTGCCAGCTCACCGGAATCGAGGCTGTTTTTT.

The chain carries TRBV5-4 and TRBJ2-3; TRBD2 agrees at 15 bases. Germline assignment: CDR1 SGHNT and CDR2 YYREEE (reference sequence). The CDR3 has 18 residues. V shed 4 bases, J shed 4 bases, and the junction held 10 bases outside the gene matches. This CDR3 reads CASSTRTSGRAKADTQYF. CDR3 in DNA: TGTGCCAGCAGCACCCGGACTAGCGGGAGGGCCAAGGCAGATACGCAGTATTTT.

For this clone: The junction and the germline gene differ at one end; a read error may be behind it. This chain joins TRBV7-7 and TRBJ2-3; D might be TRBD2 (6 bases). The CDR3 runs to 15 residues. Germline CDR1 SSHAT, CDR2 FNYEAQ (reference sequence). This CDR3 reads CASSLGTHSTDTQYF. The CDR3 DNA is TGTGCTAGCAGCTTAGGGACTCACAGCACAGATACGCAGTATTTT.

The chain employs TRBV4-3 and TRBJ2-7, with 7 bases identical to TRBD2. The J segment lost 5 bases and the V segment lost 4 bases, leaving 14 bases of the junction unmatched. The length of the CDR3 is 16 residues. Germline CDR1 reads LGHNA; CDR2 reads YSLEER. In nucleotides, the CDR3 is TGCGCCAGCAGCCCCCACCCTCGGCGGGAGTTACACGAGCAGTACTTC. It yields the protein CASSPHPRRELHEQYF.

This chain connects TRBV6-6 to TRBJ2-1; D is possibly TRBD1 or TRBD2 (5 bases each). V was trimmed by 0 bases and J by 4 bases, leaving 7 bases between them. The CDR3 has 14 residues. Germline assignment: CDR1 MNHNY and CDR2 SVGAGI (reference sequence). In nucleotides, the CDR3 is TGTGCCAGCAGTTACTCGAGGGGTTACAATGAGCAGTTCTTC. Its translation is CASSYSRGYNEQFF.

In this sample, this clone turned up once. The V call is TRBV7-9, the J call TRBJ2-5; 7 bases are shared with TRBD2. The CDR3 spans 17 residues. The V gene end was trimmed by 2 bases and the J gene end by 5 bases; junction bases not matched to a gene: 14. Germline lookup yields CDR1 SEHNR and CDR2 FQNEAQ (reference sequence). The CDR3 DNA sequence: TGTGCCAGCAGCTTACTTGAAGTGGGGAGGGTGAGGGAGACCCAGTACTTC. Protein product: CASSLLEVGRVRETQYF.

CDR3 in amino acids: CASSLGLAGGPGTQYF. The CDR3 DNA sequence: TGCGCCAGCAGCTTGGGACTAGCGGGGGGGCCGGGTACGCAGTATTTT. This chain uses TRBV5-1 with TRBJ2-3, with 14 nucleotides matching TRBD2. The junction had 5 bases not matched to a gene; V was cut back by 0 bases and J by 8 bases. This CDR3 region has 16 residues. The germline CDR1 and CDR2 sequences are SGHRS and YFSETQ. Drawing the rest from reference TRBV5-1 and TRBJ2-3, the complete variable domain is KAGVTQTPRYLIKTRGQQVTLSCSPISGHRSVSWYQQTPGQGLQFLFEYFSETQRNKGNFPGRFSGRQFSNSRSEMNVSTLELGDSALYLCASSLGLAGGPGTQYFGPGTRLTVL.

V is TRBV6-6 and J is TRBJ2-7; tentatively, D is TRBD2 (5 bases). This CDR3 contains 15 residues. Per the germline V gene, CDR1 is MNHNY and CDR2 is SVGAGI (reference sequence). V lost 4 bases, J lost 6 bases, and 19 bases lay in between. The CDR3 nucleotides are TGTGCCAGCAGTTCCTTCGGAGTAGCGTTACGCGAGCAGTACTTC. It is translated as CASSSFGVALREQYF.

The rearrangement uses TRBV25-1 and TRBJ1-6; D is possibly TRBD1 (6 bases). The CDR3 has 16 residues. Germline V lookup: CDR1 MGHDK, CDR2 SYGVNS. V lost 7 bases, J lost 8 bases, and 21 bases lay in between. In nucleotides, the CDR3 is TGTGCCAGCACCCGAGGGGACATACGGGGGGATTCACCCCTCCACTTT. Its translation is CASTRGDIRGDSPLHF.

The chain links TRBV18 to TRBJ1-2; 9 bases align to TRBD1. The CDR3 contains 15 residues. Germline-derived CDR1 and CDR2 are KGHSH and LQKENI. The V gene end was trimmed by 5 bases and the J gene end by 6 bases; junction bases not matched to a gene: 10. The CDR3 region has the DNA TGTGCCAGCTCAGGCACAGGGGGCGCGGTAGATGGCTACACCTTC. This gives the protein CASSGTGGAVDGYTF.

This clone appeared once. The chain joins TRBV2 to TRBJ2-1, with D possibly TRBD1 on 6 matching bases. This CDR3 has 13 residues. V was trimmed by 6 bases and J by 6 bases, leaving 12 bases between them. Per germline, CDR1 SNHLY and CDR2 FYNNEI. As DNA, the CDR3 is TGTGCCAGCAGCGAAAGACAGGTCAATGAGCAGTTCTTC. Its translation: CASSERQVNEQFF.

V is TRBV25-1 and J is TRBJ2-1, with D hard to call. The CDR3 has 9 residues. Trimming took off 4 bases at V and 12 bases at J, with 4 bases between the two ends. Per the germline V gene, CDR1 is MGHDK and CDR2 is SYGVNS. The DNA of the CDR3 is TGTGCCAGCAGTGTGGTGCAGTTCTTC. This translates into CASSVVQFF.

The chain employs TRBV20-1 and TRBJ1-2; 7 nucleotides align to TRBD1. Germline V gene sequence: CDR1 DFQATT, CDR2 SNEGSKA (reference sequence). The CDR3 runs 11 residues. V was pared by 6 bases and J by 8 bases, with 6 bases of the junction left unmatched. The CDR3 sequence is CSATGVGGYTF. CDR3 in DNA: TGCAGTGCCACAGGGGTAGGAGGCTACACCTTC.

CDR3 in amino acids: CASSESGASTDTQYF. CDR3 bases: TGTGCCAGCAGTGAGTCGGGGGCGAGCACAGATACGCAGTATTTT. The chain combines TRBV6-1 with TRBJ2-3, with D perhaps given as TRBD1 or TRBD2 (6 bases each). Germline lookup yields CDR1 MNHNS and CDR2 SASEGT. V lost 3 bases and J lost 0, with 10 bases in between. The CDR3 loop spans 15 amino acids.

The chain has TRBV19 and TRBJ2-7; TRBD2 matches 8 bases. Germline values: CDR1 LNHDA, CDR2 SQIVND (reference sequence). V trimming: 0 bases; J trimming: 2 bases; junction bases outside the gene matches: 9. This CDR3 is 17 amino acids long. DNA for the CDR3: TGTGCCAGTAGTATAGATCATCGGGGCGGGAGGACCTACGAGCAGTACTTC. This codes for CASSIDHRGGRTYEQYF.

The chain recombines TRBV4-3 with TRBJ2-5; D may correspond to TRBD1 or TRBD2 (7 bases each). This CDR3 is built from 14 residues. CDR1 LGHNA and CDR2 YSLEER come from the germline V gene. With 2 bases removed from V and 5 bases from J, the gap between germline ends came to 12 bases. The CDR3 DNA follows: TGCGCCAGCAGCCAACAGGGGGGGAGGGAGACCCAGTACTTC. Amino acids: CASSQQGGRETQYF.

The chain carries TRBV7-8 and TRBJ2-7; possibly TRBD1 for D (5 bases). Trimming left V 1 base short and J 0 bases short, with 13 bases between. This CDR3 is 16 amino acids long. Germline V CDR1 and CDR2: SGHVS, FQNEAQ. The CDR3 protein is CASSLEGAPRSYEQYF. CDR3 nucleotide sequence: TGTGCCAGCAGCTTAGAAGGGGCACCTCGCTCCTACGAGCAGTACTTC.

CDR3 in amino acids: CAISESPTVSGNTIYF. DNA for the CDR3: TGTGCCATCAGTGAGTCGCCGACAGTCTCTGGAAACACCATATATTTT. The rearrangement links TRBV10-3 to TRBJ1-3; tentative D call: TRBD1 (5 bases). This CDR3 comprises 16 residues. CDR1 ENHRY and CDR2 SYGVKD come from the germline V gene. V lost 0 bases, J lost 0 bases, and 9 bases lay in between.

The chain uses TRBV4-2 and TRBJ1-2; 7 bases agree with TRBD1. CDR3 length: 14 amino acids. Germline V lookup: CDR1 LGHNA, CDR2 YNFKEQ. The ends lost 5 bases at V and 3 bases at J; junction bases unmatched: 6. Here the CDR3 DNA reads TGTGCCAGCAGCTCACAGGGGATTGACTATGGCTACACCTTC. Its protein product is CASSSQGIDYGYTF.

The chain uses TRBV11-2 and TRBJ2-3; 8 nucleotides agree with TRBD1. Losses at the gene ends were 4 bases for V and 5 bases for J; bases not matched to a gene: 11. Germline-derived CDR1 and CDR2 are SGHAT and FQNNGV. This CDR3 is 16 amino acids long. Here the CDR3 reads CASSSGYGRGQDTQYF. The DNA of the CDR3 is TGTGCCAGCAGCTCCGGGTATGGCAGGGGGCAAGATACGCAGTATTTT.

This chain links TRBV7-9 with TRBJ2-5; maybe TRBD2 (5 bases). The end of the DNA aligns better with TRBJ2-7, so the J call may be wrong. Germline assignment: CDR1 SEHNR and CDR2 FQNEAQ (reference sequence). The CDR3 contains 13 residues. The CDR3 DNA sequence: TGTGCCAGCAGCTTAGACCCAGGAGGCGAGCAGTACTTC. Encoded protein: CASSLDPGGEQYF.

J is TRBJ2-5 and V is TRBV19; D is perhaps TRBD1 (5 bases). Trimming cost V 2 bases and J 1 base, with 11 bases left between them. The CDR3 is 15 residues long. CDR1 LNHDA and CDR2 SQIVND come from the germline V gene (reference sequence). CDR3 in amino acids: CASSIKGNPQETQYF. CDR3 in DNA: TGTGCCAGTAGTATAAAGGGGAATCCCCAAGAGACCCAGTACTTC.

The rearrangement links TRBV7-9 to TRBJ1-2; no definite D call. The CDR3 runs to 16 residues. Trimming took 1 base from V and 0 from J, leaving 12 bases between them. Germline CDR1 is SEHNR and CDR2 is FQNEAQ (reference sequence). The CDR3 nucleotides read TGTGCCAGCAGCTTAGATCGGACGGAAGCTAACTATGGCTACACCTTC. Protein: CASSLDRTEANYGYTF.

This CDR3 reads CASSGALITDTQYF. The CDR3 coding sequence is TGTGCCAGCAGCGGCGCACTTATTACAGATACGCAGTATTTT. The J gene is TRBJ2-3, the V gene TRBV5-4, with unresolved D. CDR3 size: 14 residues. V was trimmed by 4 bases and J by 3 bases, leaving 12 bases between them. From germline, CDR1 is SGHNT and CDR2 YYREEE (reference sequence).